One and the same sample provided the 5 T cell receptor beta chains below, sequenced in a study of shared clonotypes between healthy human individuals. Repertoires were generated with immunoSEQ multiplex PCR, while TCRdb's copy carries only in-frame clones and drops some. The sample yields roughly 2.6 million clones, approximately 92% seen once. The material sequenced was naive CD4+ T cells sorted from blood. The subset is: CD45RA+ positively selected. The receptors were gathered from a young man in good health.

V gene TRBV2 combines with J gene TRBJ1-2; D gene uncertain. This CDR3 comprises 14 residues. The ends were cut back, 2 bases at V and 4 bases at J, with 11 bases in the middle. Germline V lookup: CDR1 SNHLY, CDR2 FYNNEI. The CDR3 loop reads CASSEFWEAYGYTF. CDR3 bases: TGTGCCAGCAGTGAATTTTGGGAGGCCTATGGCTACACCTTC.

This rearrangement joins TRBV19 to TRBJ1-5; 10 bases are a match to TRBD1. Germline CDR1 and CDR2: LNHDA and SQIVND (reference sequence). V gave up 8 bases and J gave up 1 base; unmatched junction bases: 5. The CDR3 runs to 15 residues. The CDR3 is CASSDRGGSNQPQHF. The DNA for the CDR3 is TGTGCCAGTTCGGACAGGGGGGGAAGCAATCAGCCCCAGCATTTT.

The rearrangement joins TRBV10-3 to TRBJ2-3; 10 nucleotides align to TRBD1. Trimming removed 3 bases from V and 4 bases from J; junction bases left unmatched: 7. The CDR3 runs 16 residues. Per germline, CDR1 ENHRY and CDR2 SYGVKD. CDR3 sequence (DNA): TGTGCCATCAGTGATTGGTCGGGACAGGGGCCAGATACGCAGTATTTT. This sequence encodes CAISDWSGQGPDTQYF.

The rearrangement uses TRBV27 and TRBJ2-1, with 9 positions matching TRBD2. This CDR3 contains 16 residues. J lost 4 bases, V lost 2 bases, and 6 bases had no gene match. Germline loops: CDR1 MNHEY, CDR2 SMNVEV (reference sequence). The CDR3 here is CASSLRGLAPYNEQFF. Here the CDR3 DNA reads TGTGCCAGCAGTTTAAGGGGACTAGCCCCTTACAATGAGCAGTTCTTC.

The chain uses TRBV30 and TRBJ1-1; tentatively, D is TRBD1 (6 bases). Germline CDR1 and CDR2: GTSNPN and SVGIG (reference sequence). The CDR3 length is 17 residues. V was pared by 7 bases and J by 1 base, with 25 bases between. The CDR3 DNA sequence: TGTGCCTCCACCACTGGCTGGGGGCTGATGGAGAACACTGAAGCTTTCTTT. It encodes CASTTGWGLMENTEAFF.